The clone carrying this T cell receptor (beta chain) has at least ten counts. Time point noted: persistent/refractory GD, antithyroid drugs over 5 years with positive TRAb. PBMC RNA was the source of the TCR library. The data derive from a study of regulatory T cells in long-lasting Graves disease. Assembly of TCR beta libraries relied on iRepertoire HTBI primers together with Arm-PCR of CDR3 regions. TCRdb processed the multiplex PCR reads anew with MiXCR; each CDR3 protein has one entry. This table holds 350,000 to 450,000 distinct CDR3 sequences, around 23% found once. Germline V gene sequence: CDR1 MNHNS, CDR2 SASEGT. The length of the CDR3 is 13 residues. V shed 10 bases and J shed 4 bases, with 16 bases lying between them.

The sequence derives from a woman in her 40s with Graves disease. The material sequenced was peripheral blood mononuclear cells (PBMCs), taken when the disease was refractory, from a patient treated with antithyroid drugs. The V gene is TRBV6-1, the J gene TRBJ1-1; D gene unclear. The CDR3 is CATCRVAGTEAFF. The CDR3 DNA sequence: TGTGCCACCTGTCGGGTGGCAGGCACTGAAGCTTTCTTT.